The T cell receptor beta chain described here comes from a study of blood T cell repertoires in COVID-19. Clones were sequenced by immunoSEQ multiplex PCR, and TCRdb holds only the in-frame ones, with some missing. The sample lists about 73,000 clones, over 65% occurring once. The CDR3 runs to 12 residues. The V gene's germline CDR1 is GTSNPN and CDR2 SVGIG (reference sequence). The germline V and J ends were trimmed by 2 bases and 8 bases, with 12 bases remaining between them. V is TRBV30 and J is TRBJ1-2, with D possibly being TRBD1 (5 bases). The specimen sequenced was peripheral blood. The origin of this receptor is a woman aged 55-70 years with acute or convalescent COVID-19. Written as DNA, the CDR3 is TGTGCCTGGAGTTTAGGGGCCCGGGGCTACACCTTC. It specifies CAWSLGARGYTF.